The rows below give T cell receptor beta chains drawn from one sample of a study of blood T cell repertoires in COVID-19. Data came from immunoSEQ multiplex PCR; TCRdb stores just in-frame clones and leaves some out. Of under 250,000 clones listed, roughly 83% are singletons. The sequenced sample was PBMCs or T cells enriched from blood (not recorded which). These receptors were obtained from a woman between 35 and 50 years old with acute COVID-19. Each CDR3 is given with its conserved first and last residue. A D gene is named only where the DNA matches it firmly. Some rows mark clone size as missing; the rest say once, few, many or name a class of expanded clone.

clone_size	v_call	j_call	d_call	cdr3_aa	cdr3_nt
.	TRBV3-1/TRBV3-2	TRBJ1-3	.	CASSQVGKEFTIYF	TGTGCCAGCAGCCAAGTAGGTAAGGAGTTTACCATATATTTT
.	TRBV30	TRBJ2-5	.	CAWSVRIRSGSGDQETQYF	TGTGCCTGGAGTGTACGTATAAGGAGCGGTAGCGGTGACCAAGAGACCCAGTACTTC
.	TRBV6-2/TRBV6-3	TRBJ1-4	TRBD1	CASSYSSGGNEKLFF	TGTGCCAGCAGTTACTCTTCAGGGGGTAATGAAAAACTGTTTTTT
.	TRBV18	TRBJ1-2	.	CASSPGKGAQQDHGYTF	TGTGCCAGCTCACCAGGAAAAGGGGCCCAACAGGATCATGGCTACACCTTC
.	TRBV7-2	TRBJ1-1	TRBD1	CASSLVWDREGEKAFF	TGTGCCAGCAGCTTAGTTTGGGACAGGGAAGGGGAAAAAGCTTTCTTT
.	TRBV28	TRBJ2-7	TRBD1	CASSATGTGGYEQYF	TGTGCCAGCAGTGCCACCGGGACAGGGGGGTACGAGCAGTACTTC
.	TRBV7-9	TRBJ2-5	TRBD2	CASSRTSGSKETQYF	TGTGCCAGCAGCAGGACTAGCGGTTCAAAAGAGACCCAGTACTTC
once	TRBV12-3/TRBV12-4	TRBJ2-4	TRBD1	CASSRDRGNIQYF	TGTGCCAGCAGTAGGGACAGGGGAAACATTCAGTACTTC
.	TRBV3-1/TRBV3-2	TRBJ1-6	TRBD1	CASVDRGYNSPLHF	TGTGCCAGCGTTGACAGGGGCTATAATTCACCCCTCCACTTT
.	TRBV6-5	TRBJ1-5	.	CASSPYGDQPQHF	TGTGCCAGCAGCCCGTACGGAGATCAGCCCCAGCATTTT
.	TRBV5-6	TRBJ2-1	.	CASSLAGSLTYNEQFF	TGTGCCAGCAGCTTGGCAGGGTCCCTGACCTACAATGAGCAGTTCTTC
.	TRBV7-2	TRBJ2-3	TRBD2	CASTPGRASDTQYF	TGTGCCAGCACCCCCGGGAGGGCTTCAGATACGCAGTATTTT
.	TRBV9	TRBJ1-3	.	CASSVLAWGPGNTIYF	TGTGCCAGCAGCGTATTAGCATGGGGGCCGGGAAACACCATATATTTT
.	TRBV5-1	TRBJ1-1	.	CASSLGRLRGTEAFF	TGCGCCAGCAGCTTGGGTAGGCTCAGGGGCACTGAAGCTTTCTTT
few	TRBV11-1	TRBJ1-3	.	CASSLRDSGNTIYF	TGTGCCAGCAGCTTGAGGGACTCTGGAAACACCATATATTTT
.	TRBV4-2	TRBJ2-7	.	CASSQVADSASYEQYF	TGTGCCAGCAGCCAAGTCGCAGACTCCGCCTCCTACGAGCAGTACTTC
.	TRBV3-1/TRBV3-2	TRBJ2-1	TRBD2	CASSLRGLAGVEQFF	TGTGCCAGCAGCCTGAGGGGGCTAGCGGGAGTCGAGCAGTTCTTC
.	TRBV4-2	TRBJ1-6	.	CASSQGGQTYYSPLHF	TGTGCCAGCAGCCAAGGGGGGCAGACTTATTATTCACCCCTCCACTTT
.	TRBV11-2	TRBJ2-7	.	CASSSLVAVSYEQYF	TGTGCCAGCAGCTCCCTGGTGGCGGTCTCCTACGAGCAGTACTTC
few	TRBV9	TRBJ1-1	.	CASSAGPTNTEAFF	TGTGCCAGCAGCGCTGGGCCGACGAACACTGAAGCTTTCTTT
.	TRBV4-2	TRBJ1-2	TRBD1	CASSLTGTGKGYTF	TGTGCCAGCAGCCTCACCGGGACAGGGAAAGGCTACACCTTC
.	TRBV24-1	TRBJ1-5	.	CATSDHTRGSNQPQHF	TGTGCCACCAGTGACCATACCAGGGGTAGCAATCAGCCCCAGCATTTT
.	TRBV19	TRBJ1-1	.	CASSVHRDLNTEAFF	TGTGCCAGTAGCGTCCACCGGGATTTGAACACTGAAGCTTTCTTT
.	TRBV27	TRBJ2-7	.	CASSFGSETYEQYF	TGTGCCAGCAGTTTTGGCAGCGAAACCTACGAGCAGTACTTC
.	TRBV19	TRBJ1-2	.	CASSTVPPGGYTF	TGTGCCAGTAGCACGGTTCCCCCGGGAGGCTACACCTTC
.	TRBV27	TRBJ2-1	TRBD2	CASSSLAGGLHEQFF	TGTGCCAGCAGTTCCCTAGCGGGGGGCCTCCATGAGCAGTTCTTC
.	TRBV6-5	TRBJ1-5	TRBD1	CASRTTGGHGTPQHF	TGTGCCAGCAGGACGACAGGGGGTCACGGGACGCCCCAGCATTTT
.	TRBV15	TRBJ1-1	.	CATSRGPQKHTEAFF	TGTGCCACCAGCAGAGGACCACAGAAGCACACTGAAGCTTTCTTT
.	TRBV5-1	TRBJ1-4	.	CASALTGYGEKLFF	TGCGCCAGCGCTCTTACAGGTTACGGTGAAAAACTGTTTTTT
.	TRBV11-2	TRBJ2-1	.	CASSLSGIYNEQFF	TGTGCCAGCAGCTTGTCCGGGATCTACAATGAGCAGTTCTTC
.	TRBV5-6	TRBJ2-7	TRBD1	CASSLDDRGFLREQYF	TGTGCCAGCAGCTTGGACGACAGGGGCTTCCTCCGGGAGCAGTACTTC
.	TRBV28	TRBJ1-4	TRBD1	CASRQGGKLFF	TGTGCCAGTAGACAGGGGGGGAAACTGTTTTTT
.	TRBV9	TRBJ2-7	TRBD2	CASSVGGLAGVYEQYF	TGTGCCAGCAGCGTAGGAGGGCTAGCGGGAGTGTACGAGCAGTACTTC
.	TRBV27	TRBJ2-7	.	CASSFRREGEQYF	TGTGCCAGCAGTTTTAGGCGGGAAGGCGAGCAGTACTTC
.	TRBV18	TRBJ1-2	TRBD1	CASSPSQGVAGGYTF	TGTGCCAGCTCACCATCGCAGGGGGTAGCCGGCGGCTACACCTTC
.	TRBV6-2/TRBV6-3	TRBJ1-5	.	CASSYPLTWGEPQHF	TGTGCCAGCAGTTACCCGTTGACATGGGGCGAACCCCAGCATTTT
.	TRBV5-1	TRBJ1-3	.	CASSLVGTNSGNTIYF	TGCGCCAGCAGCTTGGTCGGGACTAACTCTGGAAACACCATATATTTT
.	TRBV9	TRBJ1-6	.	CASSSTGGSNSPLHF	TGTGCCAGCAGCTCAACCGGGGGGAGCAATTCACCCCTCCACTTT
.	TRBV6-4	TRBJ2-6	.	CASSDSPLTTNVLTF	TGTGCCAGCAGTGACTCGCCGTTGACTACCAACGTCCTGACTTTC
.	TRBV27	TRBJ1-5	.	CASSLGLNQPQHF	TGTGCCAGCAGTTTGGGACTGAATCAGCCCCAGCATTTT
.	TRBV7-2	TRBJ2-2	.	CASSLPGLGELFF	TGTGCCAGCAGCTTACCGGGGTTAGGGGAGCTGTTTTTT
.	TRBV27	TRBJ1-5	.	CASSSGNQPQHF	TGTGCCAGCAGTTCGGGGAATCAGCCCCAGCATTTT
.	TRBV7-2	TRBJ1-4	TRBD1	CASRHDRGEKLFF	TGTGCCAGCAGACACGACAGGGGTGAAAAACTGTTTTTT
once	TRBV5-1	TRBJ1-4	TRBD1	CASSPGTGVEKLFF	TGCGCCAGCAGTCCCGGGACAGGGGTTGAAAAACTGTTTTTT
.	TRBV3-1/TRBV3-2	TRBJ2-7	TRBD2	CASSQDHPTSGDYYEQYF	TGTGCCAGCAGCCAAGACCACCCGACTAGCGGGGACTACTACGAGCAGTACTTC
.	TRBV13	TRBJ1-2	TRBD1	CASRGQGSSGYTF	TGTGCCAGCAGGGGACAGGGTTCCTCTGGCTACACCTTC
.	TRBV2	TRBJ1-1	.	CASSQRTVERNTEAFF	TGTGCCAGCAGTCAACGGACTGTTGAACGGAACACTGAAGCTTTCTTT
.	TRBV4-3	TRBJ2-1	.	CASSQDYIPYNEQFF	TGCGCCAGCAGCCAAGACTATATCCCCTACAATGAGCAGTTCTTC
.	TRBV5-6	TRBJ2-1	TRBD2	CASSLVLAGGLWFF	TGTGCCAGCAGCTTGGTACTAGCGGGGGGGCTTTGGTTCTTC
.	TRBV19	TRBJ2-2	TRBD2	CASSISQAGGLALANTGELFF	TGTGCCAGTAGTATAAGTCAAGCGGGGGGCTTGGCTTTGGCGAACACCGGGGAGCTGTTTTTT
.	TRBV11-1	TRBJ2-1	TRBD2	CASSFPGLYNEQFF	TGTGCCAGCAGCTTCCCGGGACTATACAATGAGCAGTTCTTC
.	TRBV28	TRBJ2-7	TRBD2	CASSSSGGPSYEQYF	TGTGCCAGCAGTTCCAGCGGGGGCCCCTCCTACGAGCAGTACTTC
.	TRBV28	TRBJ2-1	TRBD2	CASSLWGLSGSGNEQFF	TGTGCCAGCAGTTTATGGGGTTTGAGCGGGAGTGGCAATGAGCAGTTCTTC